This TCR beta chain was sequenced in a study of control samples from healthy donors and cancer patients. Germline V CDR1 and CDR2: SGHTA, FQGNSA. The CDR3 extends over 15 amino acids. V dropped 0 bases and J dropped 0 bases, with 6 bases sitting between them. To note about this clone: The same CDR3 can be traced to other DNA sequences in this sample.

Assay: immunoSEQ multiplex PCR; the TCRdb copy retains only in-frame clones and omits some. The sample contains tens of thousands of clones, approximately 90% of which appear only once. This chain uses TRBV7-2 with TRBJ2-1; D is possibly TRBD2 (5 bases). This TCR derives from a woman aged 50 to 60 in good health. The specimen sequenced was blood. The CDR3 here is CASSLARGSYNEQFF. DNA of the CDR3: TGTGCCAGCAGCTTAGCTCGGGGCTCCTACAATGAGCAGTTCTTC.